What follows are 25 T cell receptor beta chains derived from one specimen sequenced in a study of blood T cell repertoires in COVID-19. Sequencing used immunoSEQ multiplex PCR; TCRdb keeps in-frame clones, though not all of them. The sample includes 100,000 to 150,000 clones, roughly 91% of them seen just once. The sequenced material came from peripheral blood. The receptors here all came from a man aged 55 to 69 with COVID-19, enrolled during active disease.

This clone was seen just once. Additional DNA sequences in this sample encode the identical CDR3. This sequence joins TRBV5-1 and TRBJ1-1; 7 bases are shared with TRBD1. V trimming: 0 bases; J trimming: 4 bases; junction bases outside the gene matches: 0. This CDR3 region has 13 residues. CDR1 is SGHRS, CDR2 YFSETQ, per germline. The CDR3 DNA is TGCGCCAGCAGCTTGGACAGGGGCACTGAAGCTTTCTTT. This codes for CASSLDRGTEAFF.

The V and J genes are TRBV6-5 and TRBJ1-1; D is unresolved. CDR1 and CDR2 from the germline V gene are MNHEY and SVGAGI. CDR3 length equals 12 residues. Trimming cost V 10 bases and J 1 base, with 10 bases left between them. As DNA, the CDR3 is TGTGCCACCATACACCCGAACACTGAAGCTTTCTTT. Residues: CATIHPNTEAFF.

This chain connects TRBV5-1 to TRBJ1-2; D remains ambiguous. The V end lost 4 bases, the J end lost 7 bases, and 23 bases lay between the germline ends. Germline CDR1 reads SGHRS; CDR2 reads YFSETQ. The CDR3 covers 16 residues. Here the CDR3 DNA reads TGCGCCAGCAGCAAAACTACCCCGACCCGGGTTAGTGGCTACACCTTC. It codes for CASSKTTPTRVSGYTF.

The chain uses TRBV5-1 and TRBJ1-1; a possible D gene is TRBD1 (6 bases). CDR1 is SGHRS, CDR2 YFSETQ, per germline. The germline V and J ends were trimmed by 0 bases and 2 bases, with 11 bases remaining between them. The CDR3 is made up of 15 amino acids. The CDR3 sequence is CASSLAPGTNTEAFF. DNA for the CDR3: TGCGCCAGCAGCTTGGCTCCAGGGACAAACACTGAAGCTTTCTTT. Drawing the rest from reference TRBV5-1 and TRBJ1-1, the complete variable domain is KAGVTQTPRYLIKTRGQQVTLSCSPISGHRSVSWYQQTPGQGLQFLFEYFSETQRNKGNFPGRFSGRQFSNSRSEMNVSTLELGDSALYLCASSLAPGTNTEAFFGQGTRLTVV.

This clone has just one count. The chain employs TRBV7-8 and TRBJ1-4; a weak D match, TRBD1 (6 bases). The CDR3 consists of 16 residues. V gave up 2 bases and J gave up 8 bases, with 18 bases separating them. Germline V CDR1 and CDR2: SGHVS, FQNEAQ. In DNA form, the CDR3 reads TGTGCCAGCAGCTTAACCCAGGACAGCTTGTTAGAAAAACTGTTTTTT. It yields the protein CASSLTQDSLLEKLFF. Full variable domain (outside the CDR3, taken from reference TRBV7-8 and TRBJ1-4): GAGVSQSPRYKVAKRGQDVALRCDPISGHVSLFWYQQALGQGPEFLTYFQNEAQLDKSGLPSDRFFAERPEGSVSTLKIQRTQQEDSAVYLCASSLTQDSLLEKLFFGSGTQLSVL.

The V gene is TRBV5-6, the J gene TRBJ1-6; perhaps TRBD1 as D (5 bases). CDR3 size: 15 residues. Trimming left V 2 bases short and J 5 bases short, with 11 bases between. Per germline, CDR1 SGHDT and CDR2 YYEEEE. CDR3 sequence (DNA): TGTGCCAGCAGCTTTTTACGACAGAATAATTCACCCCTCCACTTT. Translating gives CASSFLRQNNSPLHF.

The chain uses TRBV4-2 and TRBJ2-7; 8 bases line up with TRBD2. Per germline, CDR1 LGHNA and CDR2 YNFKEQ. The length of the CDR3 is 15 residues. J was trimmed by 7 bases and V by 0 bases; bases with no gene match: 8. The CDR3 DNA reads as TGTGCCAGCAGCCAAGATGTTAGCGGGGTGTCTGAGCAGTACTTC. Translating it yields CASSQDVSGVSEQYF.

The V gene is TRBV24-1, the J gene TRBJ2-1; tentative D call: TRBD1 (5 bases). Per the germline V gene, CDR1 is KGHDR and CDR2 is SFDVKD. CDR3 length: 13 amino acids. The V gene lost 6 bases and the J gene lost 4 bases, with 9 bases spanning the gap. CDR3 coding DNA: TGTGCCACCAGTCCAGGGCTTTACAATGAGCAGTTCTTC. Translating gives CATSPGLYNEQFF.

This clone was seen once. The V gene is TRBV30, the J gene TRBJ2-2; 7 bases are shared with TRBD2. V trimming: 5 bases; J trimming: 0 bases; junction bases outside the gene matches: 12. CDR1 GTSNPN and CDR2 SVGIG come from the germline V gene (reference sequence). CDR3 length equals 17 residues. Here the CDR3 reads CAWSVGRVPTNTGELFF. In DNA form, the CDR3 reads TGTGCCTGGTCGGTGGGGAGGGTGCCCACGAACACCGGGGAGCTGTTTTTT. Variable domain in full (rest from reference TRBV30 and TRBJ2-2): SQTIHQWPATLVQPVGSPLSLECTVEGTSNPNLYWYRQAAGRGLQLLFYSVGIGQISSEVPQNLSASRPQDRQFILSSKKLLLSDSGFYLCAWSVGRVPTNTGELFFGEGSRLTVL.

This clone was picked up a small number of times. The CDR3 region has the DNA TGTGCCAGCAGTGATCTAGCGGAGGGTGGTGAGCAGTTCTTC. It codes for CASSDLAEGGEQFF. This chain uses TRBV2 with TRBJ2-1; TRBD2 aligns across 7 bases. Germline V gives CDR1 SNHLY, CDR2 FYNNEI. V trimming: 3 bases; J trimming: 9 bases; junction bases outside the gene matches: 8. The CDR3 totals 14 residues.

This chain links TRBV19 with TRBJ2-7, with 8 bases matching TRBD1. There are 18 residues in the CDR3. The J segment lost 0 bases and the V segment lost 0 bases, leaving 10 bases of the junction unmatched. Per the germline V gene, CDR1 is LNHDA and CDR2 is SQIVND (reference sequence). The DNA for the CDR3 is TGTGCCAGTAGTATAGAGGGACAGGATCTCTCCAACTCCTACGAGCAGTACTTC. Residues: CASSIEGQDLSNSYEQYF.

The chain has TRBV6-5 and TRBJ1-1, with D hard to call. The CDR3 covers 14 residues. Between the trimmed V and J ends, which lost 5 bases and 7 bases, there was a span of 17 bases. Germline values: CDR1 MNHEY, CDR2 SVGAGI. DNA of the CDR3: TGTGCCAGCAGTCCCACATATACTACTTTTGAAGCTTTCTTT. The encoded protein is CASSPTYTTFEAFF.

The chain is built from TRBV28 and TRBJ1-1; D possibly corresponds to TRBD1 (5 bases). Between the trimmed V and J ends, which lost 1 base and 4 bases, there was a span of 13 bases. The CDR3 runs 15 residues. Germline V gene sequence: CDR1 MDHEN, CDR2 SYDVKM. CDR3 protein: CASSLLGGSGTEAFF. In nucleotides, the CDR3 is TGTGCCAGCAGTTTATTGGGGGGGTCGGGCACTGAAGCTTTCTTT.

This rearrangement joins TRBV7-3 to TRBJ2-1, with a weak D call TRBD1 (5 bases). The germline CDR1 and CDR2 sequences are SGHTA and FQGTGA. The CDR3 sequence is 13 residues long. V gave up 5 bases and J gave up 10 bases, with 15 bases separating them. This chain's CDR3 is CASSHGAAREQFF. CDR3 coding DNA: TGTGCCAGCAGCCATGGGGCAGCTAGAGAGCAGTTCTTC.

This clone was seen a single time. The chain links TRBV2 to TRBJ2-5, with D perhaps TRBD2 (7 bases). V was pared by 7 bases and J by 2 bases, with 11 bases between. The CDR3 covers 13 residues. From germline, CDR1 is SNHLY and CDR2 FYNNEI. This CDR3 reads CASKGGSQETQYF. CDR3 DNA sequence: TGTGCCAGCAAGGGGGGGTCGCAAGAGACCCAGTACTTC.

This chain uses TRBV5-3 with TRBJ1-1; possible D gene TRBD1, 6 bases. TRBV5-3 is assigned to the ORF class and has an uncertain function. Trimming removed 1 base from V and 12 bases from J, with 28 bases in between. This CDR3 has 17 amino acids. The CDR3 loop is CARSLRPNRAREGMTFF. CDR3 nucleotide sequence: TGTGCCAGAAGCTTGCGCCCCAACAGGGCCAGGGAGGGTATGACTTTCTTT.

The chain's CDR3 is CASSRGRNTEAFF. As DNA, the CDR3 is TGTGCCAGCAGCAGGGGGAGGAACACTGAAGCTTTCTTT. V gene TRBV6-5 combines with J gene TRBJ1-1; TRBD1 matches at 7 bases. There are 13 residues in the CDR3. The V gene's germline CDR1 is MNHEY and CDR2 SVGAGI. Germline trimming cut 6 bases from V and 1 base from J; bases unmatched to any gene: 2.

The rearrangement uses TRBV2 and TRBJ1-2; D gene ambiguous. Per germline, CDR1 SNHLY and CDR2 FYNNEI. This CDR3 contains 13 residues. Between the trimmed V and J ends, which lost 6 bases and 2 bases, there was a span of 10 bases. CDR3 residues: CASRSDGNYGYTF. In nucleotides, the CDR3 is TGTGCCAGCAGAAGTGACGGGAACTATGGCTACACCTTC.

V and J are TRBV7-2 and TRBJ2-5, with TRBD1 matching 9 bases. This CDR3 spans 13 amino acids. Unmatched junction bases numbered 3, after V lost 5 bases and J lost 5 bases. The germline V gene has CDR1 SGHTA and CDR2 FQGNSA. The CDR3 sequence: CASSKGQGETQYF. DNA for the CDR3: TGTGCCAGCAGCAAGGGACAGGGCGAGACCCAGTACTTC.

The CDR3 here is CASGVAGKVDTQYF. DNA for the CDR3: TGTGCCAGCGGAGTAGCGGGGAAGGTAGATACGCAGTATTTT. V and J are TRBV6-5 and TRBJ2-3; 8 nucleotides agree with TRBD2. The V gene end was trimmed by 8 bases and the J gene end by 5 bases; junction bases not matched to a gene: 9. The CDR3 contains 14 residues. The V gene's germline CDR1 is MNHEY and CDR2 SVGAGI.

The CDR3 DNA sequence: TGTGCCAGCAACTACAGGGGCAGGGGAGGAACTGAAGCTTTCTTT. This encodes CASNYRGRGGTEAFF. The chain recombines TRBV28 with TRBJ1-1; 7 bases map to TRBD1. V shed 7 bases, J shed 5 bases, and the junction held 13 bases outside the gene matches. The CDR3 sequence is 15 residues long. Looked up from germline, CDR1 is MDHEN and CDR2 is SYDVKM.

The V gene is TRBV28, the J gene TRBJ1-2, with 7 bases identical to TRBD1. J gave up 7 bases and V 6 bases, and 8 bases lay outside the gene matches. CDR1 and CDR2 (germline): MDHEN, SYDVKM. This CDR3 region has 13 residues. The CDR3 region has the DNA TGTGCCAGCAGGACAGGGAAAGACTCTGGCTACACCTTC. Translated: CASRTGKDSGYTF.

V is TRBV19 and J is TRBJ1-1; D uncertain. This CDR3 is 16 amino acids long. In germline, CDR1 is LNHDA, CDR2 SQIVND (reference sequence). Trimming left V 3 bases short and J 6 bases short, with 20 bases between. The chain's CDR3 is CASSIWGVSLKSEAFF. CDR3 DNA: TGTGCCAGTAGTATCTGGGGAGTATCTTTGAAGTCTGAAGCTTTCTTT.

This chain joins TRBV10-2 and TRBJ1-2, with 10 bases lining up with TRBD1. Per germline, CDR1 WSHSY and CDR2 SAAADI. CDR3 length: 14 amino acids. The V segment lost 6 bases and the J segment 8 bases; nucleotides outside the gene matches: 9. The CDR3: CASRPAGTGVGYTF. The CDR3 DNA reads as TGCGCCAGCAGACCCGCCGGGACAGGGGTCGGCTACACCTTC.

The chain carries TRBV3-1 (or the pseudogene TRBV3-2) and TRBJ1-2; 7 positions agree with TRBD1. The CDR3 runs 14 residues. V lost 4 bases to trimming and J lost 8 bases; unmatched junction nucleotides: 10. Germline loops: CDR1 LGHDT, CDR2 YNNKEL (reference sequence). The CDR3 sequence: CASSPRDSRGGYTF. CDR3 DNA sequence: TGTGCCAGCAGCCCCCGGGACAGCCGGGGGGGCTACACCTTC.